One and the same sample provided the 2 T cell receptor beta chains below, sequenced in a study of T cells after yellow fever vaccination. TCRdb reprocessed the 5' RACE reads via MiXCR and lists one record per CDR3 protein. The table shows about 300,000 distinct CDR3 sequences, with 8.5% to 10% occurring only once. The source material was CD4+ T cells sorted from PBMCs, sampled 5 days after the yellow fever booster vaccination. These receptors were obtained from a man younger than 35 who received the YFV17D yellow fever vaccine.

This clonotype appeared many times. This chain uses TRBV20-1 with TRBJ2-7; 9 positions agree with TRBD1. The junction had 10 bases not matched to a gene; V was cut back by 3 bases and J by 4 bases. This CDR3 has 15 residues. The germline V gene encodes CDR1 DFQATT and CDR2 SNEGSKA (reference sequence). In DNA, the CDR3 is TGCAGTGCTAGCCTCCCGGGACAGGGCGCGTACGAGCAGTACTTC. It encodes CSASLPGQGAYEQYF.

This clonotype was detected only a few times. J is TRBJ2-2 and V is TRBV20-1; maybe TRBD2 (7 bases). The germline V and J ends were trimmed by 3 bases and 6 bases, with 14 bases remaining between them. This CDR3 spans 14 amino acids. Germline values: CDR1 DFQATT, CDR2 SNEGSKA (reference sequence). The CDR3 DNA follows: TGCAGTGCTAGTATGGGGGGGCCGTCCGGGGAGCTGTTTTTT. Translation gives CSASMGGPSGELFF.